This is a list of T cell receptor beta chains from one sample in a study of cytomegalovirus exposure and HLA in healthy donors. Assay: immunoSEQ multiplex PCR; the TCRdb copy retains only in-frame clones and omits some. The sample lists 60,000 or so clones, around 94% occurring once. The specimen sequenced was PBMCs. The source of these receptors is a man aged 18 to 29 in good health and CMV-seronegative. CDR3s include the opening cysteine and the closing phenylalanine or tryptophan. The order of the fields is V gene, CDR3 length, CDR3 protein.

v_call: TRBV10-3
cdr3_length: 14
cdr3_aa: CAIKSGQGVDEQYF

v_call: TRBV2
cdr3_length: 15
cdr3_aa: CASSGGGAAGETQYF

v_call: TRBV28
cdr3_length: 17
cdr3_aa: CASSPLTGGLGNQPQHF

v_call: TRBV7-9
cdr3_length: 17
cdr3_aa: CASSLALAGGPGETQYF

v_call: TRBV10-1
cdr3_length: 13
cdr3_aa: CASTERRATEAFF

v_call: TRBV11-2
cdr3_length: 16
cdr3_aa: CASSKPGQGSSYEQYF

v_call: TRBV5-4
cdr3_length: 14
cdr3_aa: CASSLFGGSTEAFF

v_call: TRBV7-8
cdr3_length: 16
cdr3_aa: CASSSRTSGSRDTQYF

v_call: TRBV6-1
cdr3_length: 12
cdr3_aa: CASSGLASVQYF

v_call: TRBV19
cdr3_length: 12
cdr3_aa: CASSIPGDEQYF

v_call: TRBV5-4
cdr3_length: 14
cdr3_aa: CASSGGGAGETQYF

v_call: TRBV14
cdr3_length: 14
cdr3_aa: CASSQAALAGTQYF

v_call: TRBV28
cdr3_length: 16
cdr3_aa: CASTNRGKTSNQPQHF

v_call: TRBV10-3
cdr3_length: 16
cdr3_aa: CAISVSQRESTDTQYF

v_call: TRBV27
cdr3_length: 17
cdr3_aa: CASRVAGPRGSYNEQFF

v_call: TRBV9
cdr3_length: 16
cdr3_aa: CASSVGGSASTDTQYF

v_call: TRBV6-5
cdr3_length: 15
cdr3_aa: CASSYIGTESYEQYF

v_call: TRBV27
cdr3_length: 20
cdr3_aa: CASSPRGLAGIRVSYNEQFF

v_call: TRBV6-4
cdr3_length: 11
cdr3_aa: CASSPPYEQYF

v_call: TRBV27
cdr3_length: 12
cdr3_aa: CASGTGHYEQYF

v_call: TRBV7-2
cdr3_length: 17
cdr3_aa: CASSPLGGPLSGNTIYF

v_call: TRBV5-1
cdr3_length: 14
cdr3_aa: CASSYGTVNTEAFF

v_call: TRBV10-1
cdr3_length: 15
cdr3_aa: CASSDGGAGADTQYF

v_call: TRBV7-2
cdr3_length: 15
cdr3_aa: CASSLTSGSKETQYF

v_call: TRBV5-1
cdr3_length: 12
cdr3_aa: CASSLGSTEAFF

v_call: TRBV27
cdr3_length: 13
cdr3_aa: CASRRPGVNIQYF

v_call: TRBV19
cdr3_length: 13
cdr3_aa: CASSLTVNTEAFF